The 27 T cell receptor beta chains in this list originate from one sample, sequenced in a study of CD8 T cells in Susac syndrome. The RNA input was about 0.5 to 1 ug, and it was reverse transcribed with random hexamers. TCRdb independently ran MiXCR on the immunoSEQ multiplex PCR reads; one entry per CDR3 protein. This sample has about 70,000 distinct CDR3 sequences, with around 95% found just once. Sequenced sample: CD8+ T cells from PBMCs. These receptors all stem from a human donor in good health.

The gene calls are TRBV29-1 and TRBJ2-7; D is perhaps TRBD1 or TRBD2 (5 bases each). Germline-derived CDR1 and CDR2 are SQVTM and ANQGSEA. V lost 4 bases, J lost 3 bases, and 10 bases lay in between. This CDR3 spans 12 amino acids. The CDR3 bases are TGCAGCGTTGTGGGGGTCTTCTACGAGCAGTACTTC. As protein: CSVVGVFYEQYF.

This clonotype was seen more than once but under ten times. The J gene is TRBJ1-2, the V gene TRBV29-1, with D unresolved. Trimming shortened V by 1 base and J by 2 bases, and 5 bases separated the two germline ends. Germline V lookup: CDR1 SQVTM, CDR2 ANQGSEA. This CDR3 has 12 amino acids. DNA for the CDR3: TGCAGCGTTGAAGGGCTCAACTATGGCTACACCTTC. This sequence encodes CSVEGLNYGYTF.

The rearrangement links TRBV4-1 to TRBJ2-5; 13 bases map to TRBD2. Germline V gene lookup returns CDR1 MGHRA and CDR2 YSYEKL. The trim removed 0 bases at V and 5 bases at J, leaving 9 bases unmatched. The CDR3 consists of 18 residues. This chain's CDR3 is CASSQEETSGGNWETQYF. In nucleotides, the CDR3 is TGCGCCAGCAGCCAAGAAGAGACTAGCGGGGGGAATTGGGAGACCCAGTACTTC.

V is TRBV29-1 and J is TRBJ1-2; unclear D gene. The CDR3 has 17 residues. In germline, CDR1 is SQVTM, CDR2 ANQGSEA. The ends were cut back, 0 bases at V and 3 bases at J, with 20 bases in the middle. CDR3 amino acids: CSVEDQSISLGDYGYTF. CDR3 nucleotides: TGCAGCGTTGAAGATCAAAGCATTTCCTTGGGAGACTATGGCTACACCTTC.

This chain links TRBV12-3 or TRBV12-4 with TRBJ2-5; 12 nucleotides match TRBD1. V lost 6 bases to trimming and J lost 5 bases; unmatched junction nucleotides: 10. The CDR3 runs to 16 residues. CDR3 loop: CASRPGTGGFRETQYF. CDR3 in DNA: TGTGCCAGCAGGCCCGGGACAGGGGGCTTCCGGGAGACCCAGTACTTC.

This chain links TRBV3-1 with TRBJ2-1, with 11 bases fitting TRBD1. This CDR3 region has 16 residues. Unmatched junction bases numbered 6, after V lost 5 bases and J lost 3 bases. Germline CDR1 reads LGHDT; CDR2 reads YNNKEL (reference sequence). Here the CDR3 DNA reads TGTGCCAGCAGCGAGGACAGGGGGCTGTACTACAATGAGCAGTTCTTC. The encoded protein is CASSEDRGLYYNEQFF.

CDR3 region: CSADGVGFRQYF. The CDR3 DNA reads TGCAGCGCGGATGGGGTGGGGTTCCGGCAGTATTTT. The V gene is TRBV29-1, the J gene TRBJ2-3; D unclear. The CDR3 contains 12 residues. CDR1 SQVTM and CDR2 ANQGSEA come from the germline V gene. V lost 7 bases and J 11 bases, leaving 19 bases between the germline ends.

The V and J genes are TRBV9 and TRBJ2-1; D perhaps matches TRBD1 (6 bases). This CDR3 comprises 13 residues. Germline V CDR1 and CDR2: SGDLS, YYNGEE. Trimming took off 3 bases at V and 7 bases at J, with 11 bases between the two ends. Here the CDR3 DNA reads TGTGCCAGCAGCGCAGGCAGGGGTAATGAGCAGTTCTTC. Amino acid sequence: CASSAGRGNEQFF.

The chain is built from TRBV9 and TRBJ1-5, with TRBD1 as a possible D gene (6 bases). V gave up 4 bases and J gave up 2 bases, with 13 bases separating them. CDR3 length: 15 amino acids. CDR1 is SGDLS and CDR2 is YYNGEE in the germline V gene. CDR3 region: CASSSPGAGNQPQHF. DNA for the CDR3: TGTGCCAGCAGCTCCCCGGGGGCTGGCAATCAGCCCCAGCATTTT. Supplemented by reference TRBV9 and TRBJ1-5, the full variable domain reads DSGVTQTPKHLITATGQRVTLRCSPRSGDLSVYWYQQSLDQGLQFLIQYYNGEERAKGNILERFSAQQFPDLHSELNLSSLELGDSALYFCASSSPGAGNQPQHFGDGTRLSIL.

V and J are TRBV5-1 and TRBJ2-7; tentatively, D is TRBD1 or TRBD2 (6 bases each). CDR1 and CDR2 (germline): SGHRS, YFSETQ. V was cut by 4 bases and J by 0 bases, with 17 bases left in between. The CDR3 sequence is 16 residues long. The chain's CDR3 is CASSEGGRGSSYEQYV. The CDR3 nucleotides are TGCGCCAGCAGCGAAGGGGGGCGAGGGAGCTCCTACGAGCAGTACGTC.

The rearrangement links TRBV3-1 to TRBJ1-2, with D perhaps TRBD1 (6 bases). Trimming stripped 4 bases from V and 2 bases from J, with 20 bases between. Germline loops: CDR1 LGHDT, CDR2 YNNKEL (reference sequence). This CDR3 spans 17 amino acids. The CDR3 DNA is TGTGCCAGCAGCCCCCGGGGGGGCCTGGGCTCCAACTATGGCTACACCTTC. It specifies CASSPRGGLGSNYGYTF.

The chain joins TRBV4-3 to TRBJ2-2; TRBD1 aligns across 9 bases. Germline values: CDR1 LGHNA, CDR2 YSLEER. V was pared by 5 bases and J by 4 bases, with 5 bases of the junction left unmatched. The CDR3 is 15 residues long. The CDR3 spells CASSLGTGTTGELFF. Here the CDR3 DNA reads TGCGCCAGCAGCTTGGGGACAGGGACCACCGGGGAGCTGTTTTTT.

The V and J genes are TRBV12-3 or TRBV12-4 and TRBJ2-7, with TRBD2 matching over 9 bases. This CDR3 has 14 amino acids. The ends lost 2 bases at V and 4 bases at J; junction bases unmatched: 3. DNA of the CDR3: TGTGCCAGCAGTTTATCCACTAGCGGGTACGAGCAGTACTTC. It yields the protein CASSLSTSGYEQYF.

This chain joins TRBV7-9 and TRBJ2-3; no clear D. V gave up 0 bases and J gave up 2 bases, with 0 bases separating them. The CDR3 consists of 12 residues. Germline assignment: CDR1 SEHNR and CDR2 FQNEAQ (reference sequence). The CDR3 sequence is CASSLATDTQYF. The CDR3 DNA follows: TGTGCCAGCAGCTTAGCCACAGATACGCAGTATTTT.

The chain joins TRBV6-1 to TRBJ2-7; D call uncertain. The V end lost 3 bases, the J end lost 6 bases, and 15 bases lay between the germline ends. The CDR3 extends over 14 amino acids. In germline, CDR1 is MNHNS, CDR2 SASEGT. CDR3 protein: CASSESDTLGEQYV. The CDR3 nucleotides read TGTGCCAGCAGTGAGAGCGACACCCTGGGCGAGCAGTACGTC.

The count of this clonotype is one. This rearrangement joins TRBV6-2 or TRBV6-3 to TRBJ2-4; D is possibly TRBD2 (6 bases). The CDR3 length is 17 residues. V lost 2 bases and J lost 7, with 21 bases in between. Germline CDR1 is MNHEY and CDR2 is SVGEGT. Written as DNA, the CDR3 is TGTGCCAGCAGTTACGACCCATTCAGGGCGGGACTGAACATTCAGTACTTC. The encoded protein is CASSYDPFRAGLNIQYF.

This sequence joins TRBV27 and TRBJ2-7, with TRBD2 as a possible D gene (6 bases). The CDR3 has 13 residues. The germline V gene encodes CDR1 MNHEY and CDR2 SMNVEV (reference sequence). The V end was cut by 7 bases, the J end by 7 bases, with 17 bases between. The CDR3 DNA sequence: TGTGCCAGCAAGTACGGAGGGATTGGGGAGCAGTACTTC. It yields the protein CASKYGGIGEQYF.

V and J are TRBV7-6 and TRBJ2-1; 7 nucleotides line up with TRBD1. Germline V gives CDR1 SGHVS, CDR2 FNYEAQ. V lost 3 bases and J lost 7; bases outside the gene matches: 3. The CDR3 has 13 amino acids. CDR3 loop: CASSFKQGNEQFF. The CDR3 region has the DNA TGTGCCAGCAGCTTCAAACAGGGGAATGAGCAGTTCTTC.

This chain joins TRBV7-9 and TRBJ1-4, with 10 bases that match TRBD1. Germline values: CDR1 SEHNR, CDR2 FQNEAQ (reference sequence). V trimming: 3 bases; J trimming: 8 bases; junction bases outside the gene matches: 3. This CDR3 comprises 14 residues. CDR3 protein: CASSLTGGGEKLFF. DNA of the CDR3: TGTGCCAGCAGCTTGACAGGGGGCGGAGAAAAACTGTTTTTT.

This sequence joins TRBV7-9 and TRBJ1-2; no clear D. Germline CDR1 SEHNR, CDR2 FQNEAQ (reference sequence). The CDR3 runs to 13 residues. Trimming shortened V by 4 bases and J by 7 bases, and 13 bases separated the two germline ends. The CDR3 protein is CASSSGLQGGYTF. The CDR3 bases are TGTGCCAGCAGCTCCGGCCTGCAAGGTGGCTACACCTTC.

This chain joins TRBV20-1 and TRBJ2-5; 8 bases align to TRBD2. The junction had 12 bases not matched to a gene; V was cut back by 0 bases and J by 0 bases. The CDR3 has 18 residues. The V gene's germline CDR1 is DFQATT and CDR2 SNEGSKA (reference sequence). The CDR3 DNA reads as TGCAGTGCTAGAGATCGACGCGGGGGGTTACCCAACCAAGAGACCCAGTACTTC. Translation gives CSARDRRGGLPNQETQYF.

The rearrangement joins TRBV13 to TRBJ1-5, with D possibly TRBD1 on 5 matching bases. The CDR3 contains 16 residues. The V gene lost 5 bases and the J gene lost 5 bases, with 19 bases spanning the gap. From germline, CDR1 is PRHDT and CDR2 FYEKMQ (reference sequence). As DNA, the CDR3 is TGTGCCAGCAGCCTCTCCCAGGGTCCGGCGGATCAGCCCCAGCATTTT. Encoded protein: CASSLSQGPADQPQHF.

The chain uses TRBV12-3 or TRBV12-4 and TRBJ2-3; 8 bases match TRBD2. The CDR3 is 15 residues long. V shed 6 bases, J shed 1 base, and the junction held 6 bases outside the gene matches. The CDR3 sequence: CASSQRGPGTDTQYF. The CDR3 DNA follows: TGTGCCAGCAGCCAGCGGGGGCCAGGCACAGATACGCAGTATTTT.

The chain employs TRBV27 and TRBJ2-7; a possible D gene is TRBD2 (5 bases). This CDR3 has 12 residues. Germline V lookup: CDR1 MNHEY, CDR2 SMNVEV (reference sequence). Trimming pared 5 bases from V and 7 bases from J, leaving 12 bases between. CDR3 coding DNA: TGTGCCAGCAGTGCCGGATCGGGAGAGCAGTACTTC. It specifies CASSAGSGEQYF.

The CDR3 loop is CSVELGGRVNEQFF. In nucleotides, the CDR3 is TGCAGCGTTGAACTAGGAGGCAGGGTGAATGAGCAGTTCTTC. The chain carries TRBV29-1 and TRBJ2-1; D may match TRBD1 or TRBD2 (5 bases each). CDR1 and CDR2 (germline): SQVTM, ANQGSEA. Trimming left V 2 bases short and J 7 bases short, with 15 bases between. The CDR3 loop spans 14 amino acids.

Notes on this clonotype: The germline gene is not matched at one end of the junction; a read error may be the cause. The chain uses TRBV19 and TRBJ1-2; TRBD1 might be the D (5 bases). The CDR3 is 12 residues long. Germline assignment: CDR1 LNHDA and CDR2 SQIVND (reference sequence). This chain's CDR3 is CASGIGAYGYTF. The CDR3 DNA follows: TGTGCCAGTGGTATCGGGGCCTATGGCTACACCTTC.

The V call is TRBV29-1, the J call TRBJ2-7; D is uncertain. The CDR3 runs 13 residues. Trimming left V 6 bases short and J 1 base short, with 13 bases between. Germline V gives CDR1 SQVTM, CDR2 ANQGSEA. This CDR3 is CSVAEPPSYEQYF. The CDR3 coding sequence is TGCAGCGTAGCAGAACCCCCTTCCTACGAGCAGTACTTC.